Detailed here is one T cell receptor (beta chain). The data were taken from a study of blood T cell repertoires in COVID-19. Method: immunoSEQ multiplex PCR; TCRdb's copy keeps in-frame clones and lacks some. The table has 60,000 or so clones, more than 55% seen once; the top ten hold around 54%. The V gene lost 5 bases and the J gene lost 4 bases, with 4 bases spanning the gap. The CDR3 contains 11 residues. Germline V gene lookup returns CDR1 MNHEY and CDR2 SVGEGT. The TCR originated in a woman aged 55 to 70 who had been exposed to COVID-19. This sequence joins TRBV6-2 or TRBV6-3 and TRBJ2-3; no firm D call. Input material: PBMCs or T cells enriched from blood (not recorded which). The CDR3 region has the DNA TGTGCCAGCAGTCAGTCAGATACGCAGTATTTT. Translating gives CASSQSDTQYF.